Each of the 11 T cell receptor beta chains below was sequenced from the same sample in a study of T cells in Graves' hyperthyroidism and ophthalmopathy. TCR beta CDR3 regions were amplified from RNA transcripts. HTBI primers drove first-round RT-PCR of the TCR CDR3. MiXCR was run by TCRdb on the multiplex PCR reads, yielding one entry per CDR3 protein. The sample yields some 700,000 distinct CDR3 sequences, around 16% seen once. The specimen was blood. Receptor source: a man aged 50 or older with Graves' hyperthyroidism.

This clonotype has only one observation. The rearrangement links TRBV13 to TRBJ2-7; 9 positions match TRBD2. Per germline, CDR1 PRHDT and CDR2 FYEKMQ (reference sequence). The CDR3 totals 17 residues. V lost 0 bases and J lost 7; bases outside the gene matches: 13. The CDR3 coding sequence is TGTGCCAGCAGCTTAGGGGGAGGCGGGAGGGCCTTCTGGGAGCAGTACTTC. Translating gives CASSLGGGGRAFWEQYF. Filled out from reference TRBV13 and TRBJ2-7, the complete variable domain reads AAGVIQSPRHLIKEKRETATLKCYPIPRHDTVYWYQQGPGQDPQFLISFYEKMQSDKGSIPDRFSAQQFSDYHSELNMSSLELGDSALYFCASSLGGGGRAFWEQYFGPGTRLTVT.

This clonotype was detected ten times or more. The gene calls are TRBV7-2 and TRBJ1-1, with a possible D match to TRBD1 (5 bases). Trimming left V 5 bases short and J 1 base short, with 11 bases between. The germline gives CDR1 SGHTA, CDR2 FQGNSA. The CDR3 is 14 amino acids. Here the CDR3 reads CASSPRGKNTEAFF. CDR3 DNA: TGTGCCAGCAGCCCACGGGGGAAGAACACTGAAGCTTTCTTT.

This clonotype was picked up a small number of times. This sequence may be a read error, since a much larger clone differs from it by one base. This rearrangement joins TRBV6-2 or TRBV6-3 to TRBJ1-1; tentative D call: TRBD1 (6 bases). The CDR3 loop spans 14 amino acids. Germline CDR1 reads MNHEY; CDR2 reads SVGEGT. As DNA, the CDR3 is TGTACCAGCAGTCCTTCCGGGGGCCGAACTGAAGCTTTCTTT. It translates to CTSSPSGGRTEAFF.

This clonotype has more than one count but fewer than ten. Here the CDR3 DNA reads TGTGCCAGCAGCCAAGAAATGGGGGCGAACACTGAAGCTTTCTTT. Translated: CASSQEMGANTEAFF. The gene calls are TRBV3-1 and TRBJ1-1; D possibly corresponds to TRBD1 (6 bases). Germline CDR1 is LGHDT and CDR2 is YNNKEL (reference sequence). The V end was cut by 0 bases, the J end by 1 base, with 9 bases between. The CDR3 contains 15 residues.

This clonotype was seen many times. This chain connects TRBV11-2 to TRBJ2-7, with D perhaps matching TRBD1 or TRBD2 (5 bases each). Trimming removed 2 bases from V and 6 bases from J, with 17 bases in between. In germline, CDR1 is SGHAT, CDR2 FQNNGV. The CDR3 totals 15 residues. The CDR3 coding sequence is TGTGCCAGCAGCTTACTAACGGGAAGGGGATCCGAGCAGTACTTC. The encoded protein is CASSLLTGRGSEQYF.

This clonotype showed up many times. This rearrangement joins TRBV7-2 to TRBJ2-5; the D is unclear. CDR1 SGHTA and CDR2 FQGNSA come from the germline V gene. V was pared by 1 base and J by 5 bases, with 5 bases between. This CDR3 region has 12 residues. CDR3 sequence: CASSLEAETQYF. CDR3 nucleotide sequence: TGTGCCAGCAGCTTAGAGGCGGAGACCCAGTACTTC.

This clonotype appeared a single time. The genes are TRBV11-2 and TRBJ2-1; TRBD2 matches 8 bases. V shed 2 bases and J 14 bases; nucleotides not matched to a gene: 8. CDR3 length equals 13 residues. In germline, CDR1 is SGHAT, CDR2 FQNNGV. For the CDR3, the DNA is TGTGCCAGCAGCTTAAGCGGGAGTTCTTCCGAGTTCTTC. It translates to CASSLSGSSSEFF.

This clonotype was detected many times. The chain has TRBV2 and TRBJ1-3; 7 bases are shared with TRBD1. CDR3 size: 14 residues. Germline trimming cut 3 bases from V and 2 bases from J; bases unmatched to any gene: 1. Germline V gene data show CDR1 as SNHLY and CDR2 as FYNNEI. CDR3 in DNA: TGTGCCAGCAGTGACCAGGGGGCTGGAAACACCATATATTTT. It specifies CASSDQGAGNTIYF.

The chain links TRBV27 to TRBJ2-4, with 9 nucleotides matching TRBD1. With V trimmed by 3 bases and J by 8 bases, 5 bases remained unmatched. Germline V gene data show CDR1 as MNHEY and CDR2 as SMNVEV (reference sequence). The CDR3 totals 14 residues. CDR3 in amino acids: CASSFRGQGDIQYF. In DNA form, the CDR3 reads TGTGCCAGCAGTTTCAGGGGACAGGGCGACATTCAGTACTTC.

This clonotype has more than one count but fewer than ten. The CDR3 is CSARGFSNQPQHF. Written as DNA, the CDR3 is TGCAGTGCTAGGGGATTTAGCAATCAGCCCCAGCATTTT. The rearrangement links TRBV20-1 to TRBJ1-5; D uncertain. Germline assignment: CDR1 DFQATT and CDR2 SNEGSKA (reference sequence). Trimming pared 3 bases from V and 0 bases from J, leaving 6 bases between. The CDR3 has 13 residues.

This chain uses TRBV13 with TRBJ1-5; 11 nucleotides match TRBD1. V shed 4 bases and J 6 bases; nucleotides not matched to a gene: 8. This CDR3 is 16 amino acids long. Germline-derived CDR1 and CDR2 are PRHDT and FYEKMQ (reference sequence). CDR3 protein: CASSSSDRGRTQPQHF. The CDR3 DNA follows: TGTGCCAGCAGCTCCTCGGACAGGGGGCGAACTCAGCCCCAGCATTTT.